Presented here are 14 T cell receptor beta chains from one specimen sequenced in a study of identical twins. TCRdb recomputed calls from the 5' RACE reads with MiXCR, one row per CDR3 protein. The profile shows a few hundred thousand distinct CDR3 sequences, more than 9% of them singletons. This same sample was also part of a study on yellow fever vaccine responses in identical twins.

Sequenced sample: PBMCs. The receptors were gathered from a woman aged 18-30 years in good health.

This clonotype came up a few times. This sequence joins TRBV28 and TRBJ2-2; unclear D gene. The CDR3 has 16 amino acids. V was pared by 1 base and J by 4 bases, with 13 bases between. Per germline, CDR1 MDHEN and CDR2 SYDVKM. The DNA for the CDR3 is TGTGCCAGCAGTTTATCAATGAAGGGTGCCACCGGGGAGCTGTTTTTT. It specifies CASSLSMKGATGELFF. The variable domain in full, with the rest retrieved from reference TRBV28 and TRBJ2-2, is DVKVTQSSRYLVKRTGEKVFLECVQDMDHENMFWYRQDPGLGLRLIYFSYDVKMKEKGDIPEGYSVSREKKERFSLILESASTNQTSMYLCASSLSMKGATGELFFGEGSRLTVL.

This chain connects TRBV28 to TRBJ2-7, with D perhaps TRBD1 (5 bases). The CDR3 totals 15 residues. CDR1 is MDHEN, CDR2 SYDVKM, per germline. V was cut by 3 bases and J by 0 bases, with 12 bases left in between. The CDR3 coding sequence is TGTGCCAGCAGTTTTCCCAGGACAAGCTCCTACGAGCAGTACTTC. It encodes CASSFPRTSSYEQYF.

This clonotype came up a few times. The rearrangement uses TRBV6-5 and TRBJ2-5; D is possibly TRBD1 or TRBD2 (5 bases each). This CDR3 comprises 12 residues. Trimming cost V 10 bases and J 4 bases, with 13 bases left between them. Germline lookup yields CDR1 MNHEY and CDR2 SVGAGI. This CDR3 is CATSGRRETQYF. The DNA for the CDR3 is TGTGCCACTTCGGGGCGGAGAGAGACCCAGTACTTC.

Many counts were recorded for this clonotype. V is TRBV12-3 or TRBV12-4 and J is TRBJ1-2; 7 positions match TRBD1. This CDR3 comprises 12 residues. V shed 6 bases, J shed 8 bases, and the junction held 6 bases outside the gene matches. Here the CDR3 reads CASSLRQGGYTF. In DNA form, the CDR3 reads TGTGCCAGCAGCCTTCGACAGGGAGGCTACACCTTC.

In this sample, this clonotype turned up many times. The chain has TRBV7-3 and TRBJ2-5; 7 bases agree with TRBD2. Germline CDR1 reads SGHTA; CDR2 reads FQGTGA. The CDR3 covers 15 residues. V lost 1 base and J lost 0; bases outside the gene matches: 2. For the CDR3, the DNA is TGTGCCAGCAGCTTAAATCTAGCGGACCAAGAGACCCAGTACTTC. It specifies CASSLNLADQETQYF.

The table lists this clonotype with a few counts. The CDR3 coding sequence is TGTGCCAGCAGCCAAGTTCGCGGCAGGACTAATTCACCCCTCCACTTT. Translated, it gives CASSQVRGRTNSPLHF. V is TRBV3-1 and J is TRBJ1-6, with D unresolved. This CDR3 has 16 residues. From germline, CDR1 is LGHDT and CDR2 YNNKEL (reference sequence). The V and J ends lost 1 base and 6 bases respectively, with 13 bases between them. Supplemented by reference TRBV3-1 and TRBJ1-6, the full variable domain reads DTAVSQTPKYLVTQMGNDKSIKCEQNLGHDTMYWYKQDSKKFLKIMFSYNNKELIINETVPNRFSPKSPDKAHLNLHINSLELGDSAVYFCASSQVRGRTNSPLHFGNGTRLTVT.

Only a few counts were recorded for this clonotype. The V gene is TRBV6-5, the J gene TRBJ2-2; D remains ambiguous. The germline gives CDR1 MNHEY, CDR2 SVGAGI. CDR3 length equals 16 residues. Deletions cut 2 bases from V and 7 bases from J, with 17 bases between. CDR3 nucleotides: TGTGCCAGCAGTTACCCCAATGGACCGAGCTACGGGGAGCTGTTTTTT. Its protein is CASSYPNGPSYGELFF.

Points on this clonotype: Germline and junction disagree at one end, which may indicate a read error. This chain links TRBV14 with TRBJ2-3; maybe TRBD2 (6 bases). In germline, CDR1 is SGHDN, CDR2 FVKESK. This CDR3 contains 14 residues. DNA of the CDR3: TGTCCCAGCACTTATGGGAGGAGCACAGATACGCAGTATTTT. Residues: CPSTYGRSTDTQYF. The whole variable domain, filled in from reference TRBV14 and TRBJ2-3, reads EAGVTQFPSHSVIEKGQTVTLRCDPISGHDNLYWYRRVMGKEIKFLLHFVKESKQDESGMPNNRFLAERTGGTYSTLKVQPAELEDSGVYFCPSTYGRSTDTQYFGPGTRLTVL.

The chain employs TRBV6-4 and TRBJ2-1; D not certain. V was trimmed by 2 bases and J by 9 bases, leaving 11 bases between them. This CDR3 spans 13 amino acids. CDR1 and CDR2 from the germline V gene are MRHNA and SNTAGT. CDR3 sequence: CASSDTLSGEQFF. For the CDR3, the DNA is TGTGCCAGCAGTGACACACTCTCGGGTGAGCAGTTCTTC.

This clonotype was seen at least ten times. This chain joins TRBV7-2 and TRBJ2-3; D is possibly TRBD1 (5 bases). Germline CDR1 is SGHTA and CDR2 is FQGNSA. The ends were cut back, 5 bases at V and 2 bases at J, with 14 bases in the middle. The CDR3 runs 15 residues. The CDR3 DNA is TGTGCCAGCAGCCACGACAGTGCAAACACAGATACGCAGTATTTT. This gives the protein CASSHDSANTDTQYF.

This clonotype appeared a few times. The chain is built from TRBV5-1 and TRBJ2-7; 8 nucleotides align to TRBD2. Trimming cost V 1 base and J 2 bases; bases outside gene matches: 5. The germline CDR1 and CDR2 sequences are SGHRS and YFSETQ. The CDR3 contains 15 residues. The CDR3 here is CASSLITSGPYEQYF. The CDR3 DNA reads as TGCGCCAGCAGCTTGATAACTAGCGGTCCCTACGAGCAGTACTTC.

This clonotype was observed a handful of times. The chain joins TRBV5-6 to TRBJ1-5; TRBD1 is a possible D gene (6 bases). Germline CDR1 reads SGHDT; CDR2 reads YYEEEE. Trimming took off 4 bases at V and 4 bases at J, with 12 bases between the two ends. This CDR3 comprises 14 residues. The CDR3 is CASSPQGLNQPQHF. The CDR3 bases are TGTGCCAGCAGCCCACAGGGTTTAAATCAGCCCCAGCATTTT.

The chain is built from TRBV10-3 and TRBJ2-4; 7 nucleotides line up with TRBD2. The germline V gene encodes CDR1 ENHRY and CDR2 SYGVKD. The CDR3 sequence is 16 residues long. V gave up 10 bases and J gave up 0 bases; unmatched junction bases: 12. CDR3 amino acids: CATPTPGGLAKNIQYF. Written as DNA, the CDR3 is TGTGCCACCCCAACTCCGGGGGGATTAGCCAAAAACATTCAGTACTTC.

This clonotype was observed many times. CDR3 nucleotides: TGTGCCAGCAGTTTAGGCCCAGGGGGTTACAATGAGCAGTTCTTC. Its translation: CASSLGPGGYNEQFF. The rearrangement links TRBV28 to TRBJ2-1, with 7 bases fitting TRBD1. This CDR3 is 15 amino acids long. V was pared by 2 bases and J by 4 bases, with 5 bases of the junction left unmatched. Germline V gene sequence: CDR1 MDHEN, CDR2 SYDVKM. The variable domain in full, completed from reference TRBV28 and TRBJ2-1, reads DVKVTQSSRYLVKRTGEKVFLECVQDMDHENMFWYRQDPGLGLRLIYFSYDVKMKEKGDIPEGYSVSREKKERFSLILESASTNQTSMYLCASSLGPGGYNEQFFGPGTRLTVL.